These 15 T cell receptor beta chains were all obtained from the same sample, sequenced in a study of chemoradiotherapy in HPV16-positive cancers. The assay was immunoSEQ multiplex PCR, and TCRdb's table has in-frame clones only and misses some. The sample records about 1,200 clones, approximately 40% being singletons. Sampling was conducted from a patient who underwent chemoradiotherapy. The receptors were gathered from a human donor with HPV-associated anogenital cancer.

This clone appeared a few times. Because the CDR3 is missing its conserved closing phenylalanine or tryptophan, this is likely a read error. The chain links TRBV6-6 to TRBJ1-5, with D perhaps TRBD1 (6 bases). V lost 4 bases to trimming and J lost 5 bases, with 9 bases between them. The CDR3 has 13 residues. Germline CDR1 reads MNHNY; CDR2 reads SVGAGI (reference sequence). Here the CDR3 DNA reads TGTGCCAGCAGTTTAGGGGGTTATCAGCCCCAGCATCTT. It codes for CASSLGGYQPQHL.

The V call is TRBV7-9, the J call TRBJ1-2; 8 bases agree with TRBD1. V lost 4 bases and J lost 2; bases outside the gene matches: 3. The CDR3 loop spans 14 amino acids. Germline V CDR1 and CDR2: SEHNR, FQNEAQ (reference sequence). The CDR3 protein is CASSSGQANYGYTF. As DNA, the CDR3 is TGTGCCAGCAGCTCGGGACAGGCCAACTATGGCTACACCTTC.

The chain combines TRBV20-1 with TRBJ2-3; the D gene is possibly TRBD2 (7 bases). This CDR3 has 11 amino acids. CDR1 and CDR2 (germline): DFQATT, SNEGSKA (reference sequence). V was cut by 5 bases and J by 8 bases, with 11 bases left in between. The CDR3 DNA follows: TGCAGTGCTCCAGGGGAGGGTACGCAGTATTTT. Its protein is CSAPGEGTQYF.

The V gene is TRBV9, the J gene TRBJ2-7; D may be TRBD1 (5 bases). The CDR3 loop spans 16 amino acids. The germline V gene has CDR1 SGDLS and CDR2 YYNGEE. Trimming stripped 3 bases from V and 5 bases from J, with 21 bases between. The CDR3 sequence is CASSDPRSGSRDEQYF. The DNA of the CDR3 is TGTGCCAGCAGCGATCCTAGGTCAGGGTCTAGAGACGAGCAGTACTTC.

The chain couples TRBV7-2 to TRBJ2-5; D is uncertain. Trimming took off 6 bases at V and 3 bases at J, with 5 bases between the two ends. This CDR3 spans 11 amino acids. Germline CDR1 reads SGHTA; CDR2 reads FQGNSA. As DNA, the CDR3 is TGTGCCAGCAGTTCCGAAGAGACCCAGTACTTC. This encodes CASSSEETQYF.

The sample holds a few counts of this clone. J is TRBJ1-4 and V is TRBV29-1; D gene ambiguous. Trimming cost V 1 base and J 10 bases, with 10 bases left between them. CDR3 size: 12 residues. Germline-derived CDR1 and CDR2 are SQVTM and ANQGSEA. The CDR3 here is CSVEGSGAKLFF. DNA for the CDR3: TGCAGCGTTGAAGGTTCCGGTGCAAAACTGTTTTTT.

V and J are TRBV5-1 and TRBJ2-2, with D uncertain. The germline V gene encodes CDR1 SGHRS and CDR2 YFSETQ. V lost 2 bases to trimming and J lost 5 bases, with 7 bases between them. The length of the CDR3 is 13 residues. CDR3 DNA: TGCGCCAGCAGCTTAGCGAGAACCGGGGAGCTGTTTTTT. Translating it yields CASSLARTGELFF.

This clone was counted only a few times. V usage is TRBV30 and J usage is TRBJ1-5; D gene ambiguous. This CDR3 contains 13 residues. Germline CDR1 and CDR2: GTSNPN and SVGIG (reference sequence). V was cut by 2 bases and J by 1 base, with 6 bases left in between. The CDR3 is CAWSTESNQPQHF. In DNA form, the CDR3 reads TGTGCCTGGAGTACGGAAAGCAATCAGCCCCAGCATTTT.

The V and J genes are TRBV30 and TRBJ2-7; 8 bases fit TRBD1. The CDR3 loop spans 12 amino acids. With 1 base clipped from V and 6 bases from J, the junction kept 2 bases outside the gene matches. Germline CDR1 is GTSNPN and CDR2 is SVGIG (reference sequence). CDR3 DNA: TGTGCCTGGAGTGCAGGGGGCGGCGAGCAGTACTTC. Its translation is CAWSAGGGEQYF.

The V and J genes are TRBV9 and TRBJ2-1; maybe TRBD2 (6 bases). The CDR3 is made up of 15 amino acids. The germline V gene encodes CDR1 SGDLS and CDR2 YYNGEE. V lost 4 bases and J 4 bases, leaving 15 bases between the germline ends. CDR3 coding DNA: TGTGCCAGCAGCCCCCCCGGGACTGGATACAATGAGCAGTTCTTC. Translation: CASSPPGTGYNEQFF.

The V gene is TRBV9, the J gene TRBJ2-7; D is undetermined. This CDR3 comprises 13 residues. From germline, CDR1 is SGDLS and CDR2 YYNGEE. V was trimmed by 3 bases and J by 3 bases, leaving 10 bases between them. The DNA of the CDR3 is TGTGCCAGCAGCGCACCCCCTTTCTACGAGCAGTACTTC. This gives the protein CASSAPPFYEQYF.

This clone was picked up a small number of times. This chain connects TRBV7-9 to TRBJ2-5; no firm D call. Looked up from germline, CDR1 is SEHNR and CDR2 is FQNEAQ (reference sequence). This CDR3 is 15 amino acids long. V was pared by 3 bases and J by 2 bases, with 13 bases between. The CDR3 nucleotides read TGTGCCAGCAGCTTGATGCGCACCATACAAGAGACCCAGTACTTC. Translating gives CASSLMRTIQETQYF.

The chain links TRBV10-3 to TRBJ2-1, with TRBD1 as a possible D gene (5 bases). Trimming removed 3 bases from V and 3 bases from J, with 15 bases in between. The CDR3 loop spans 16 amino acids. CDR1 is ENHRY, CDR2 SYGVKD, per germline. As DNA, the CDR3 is TGTGCCATCAGTGACAGGAAGGGGCCAGACTACAATGAGCAGTTCTTC. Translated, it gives CAISDRKGPDYNEQFF.

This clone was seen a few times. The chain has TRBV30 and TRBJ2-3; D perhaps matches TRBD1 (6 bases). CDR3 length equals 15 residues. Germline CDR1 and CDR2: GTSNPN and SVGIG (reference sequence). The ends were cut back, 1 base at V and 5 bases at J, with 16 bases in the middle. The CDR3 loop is CAWSGGGGLGDTQYF. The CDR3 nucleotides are TGTGCCTGGAGTGGAGGTGGGGGCCTGGGAGATACGCAGTATTTT.

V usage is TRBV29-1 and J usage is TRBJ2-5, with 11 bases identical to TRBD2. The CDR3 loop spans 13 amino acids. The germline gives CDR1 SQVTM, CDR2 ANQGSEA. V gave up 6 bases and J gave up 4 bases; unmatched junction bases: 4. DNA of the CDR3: TGCAGCGTACGGCTAGCGGGAGGAGAGACCCAGTACTTC. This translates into CSVRLAGGETQYF.